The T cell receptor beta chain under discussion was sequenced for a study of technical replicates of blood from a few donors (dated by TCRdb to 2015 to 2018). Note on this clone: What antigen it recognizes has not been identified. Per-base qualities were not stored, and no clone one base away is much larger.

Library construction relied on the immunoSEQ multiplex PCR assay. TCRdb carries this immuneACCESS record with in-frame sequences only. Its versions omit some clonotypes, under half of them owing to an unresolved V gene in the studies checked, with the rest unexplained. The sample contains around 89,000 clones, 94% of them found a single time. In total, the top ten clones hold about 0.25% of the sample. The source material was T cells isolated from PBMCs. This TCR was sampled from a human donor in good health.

The CDR3 loop reads CASSWMGTSGWEQYF. The DNA sequence is TGTGCCAGCAGCTGGATGGGGACTAGCGGGTGGGAGCAGTACTTC. The chain is assembled from TRBV5-8 and TRBJ2-7; the central 12 bases match TRBD2. Trimming removed 3 bases from V and 7 bases from J; the gene matches leave 8 bases unexplained. From the cysteine through the phenylalanine, the CDR3 covers 15 amino acids. Kept here is only the CDR3 DNA, which spans 45 bases and is read in frame from base 1. Sequences SGHTS (CDR1) and YDEGEE (CDR2) are obtained from the germline V gene.